A single sample is the source of the 17 T cell receptor beta chains below, sequenced in a study of CD8 T cells in ankylosing spondylitis. Study conclusions and caveats: Seemingly characteristic of ankylosing spondylitis blood was a TCR beta motif consisting of under ten highly homologous variants.

In TCRdb, the 5' RACE reads were re-called with MiXCR into one record per CDR3 protein. Among approximately 550,000 distinct CDR3 sequences listed, roughly 12% were seen once. Their specific antigens are unknown. Source material: blood, either unsorted or a sorted T cell fraction (not recorded which). Every receptor here comes from a male donor with ankylosing spondylitis.

At least ten counts were recorded for this clonotype. The V call is TRBV20-1, the J call TRBJ1-1; D remains unclear. V was clipped by 0 bases and J by 5 bases, with 4 bases between them. The CDR3 totals 11 residues. CDR1 is DFQATT and CDR2 is SNEGSKA in the germline V gene (reference sequence). CDR3 amino acids: CSARERTEAFF. The DNA of the CDR3 is TGCAGTGCTAGAGAAAGGACTGAAGCTTTCTTT.

The chain joins TRBV5-1 to TRBJ1-5, with TRBD1 identical over 11 bases. The CDR3 extends over 15 amino acids. Germline V gene data show CDR1 as SGHRS and CDR2 as YFSETQ. J lost 5 bases, V lost 0 bases, and 1 base had no gene match. The CDR3 DNA reads TGCGCCAGCAGCTTGGGGACAGGGGGCCATCAGCCCCAGCATTTT. This encodes CASSLGTGGHQPQHF.

This clonotype was counted many times. The chain links TRBV2 to TRBJ2-5; 11 nucleotides align to TRBD2. J was trimmed by 2 bases and V by 4 bases; bases with no gene match: 6. The V gene's germline CDR1 is SNHLY and CDR2 FYNNEI. The CDR3 covers 16 residues. The CDR3 here is CASSATLAGGQETQYF. CDR3 bases: TGTGCCAGCAGTGCGACTCTAGCGGGAGGTCAAGAGACCCAGTACTTC.

This clonotype came up a few times. This chain links TRBV27 with TRBJ2-7; 10 bases line up with TRBD2. The CDR3 consists of 16 residues. V shed 6 bases, J shed 6 bases, and the junction held 14 bases outside the gene matches. Per germline, CDR1 MNHEY and CDR2 SMNVEV (reference sequence). CDR3 region: CASRQILAGATAEQYV. The CDR3 nucleotides read TGTGCCAGCAGACAAATCCTAGCGGGAGCCACGGCCGAGCAGTACGTC.

This clonotype was detected ten times or more. The gene calls are TRBV12-3 or TRBV12-4 and TRBJ2-1, with D unresolved. V gave up 2 bases and J gave up 0 bases, with 11 bases separating them. CDR3 length: 16 residues. CDR3 nucleotide sequence: TGTGCCAGCAGTTTAAAGTGGGCTAGCTCCTACAATGAGCAGTTCTTC. Amino acids: CASSLKWASSYNEQFF.

This chain joins TRBV28 and TRBJ2-7; no clear D. V shed 3 bases and J shed 5 bases, with 14 bases lying between them. CDR1 and CDR2 from the germline V gene are MDHEN and SYDVKM. CDR3 length: 14 residues. The CDR3 coding sequence is TGTGCCAGCAGTTTGATCCGGCCTCGAGACGAGCAGTACGTC. This gives the protein CASSLIRPRDEQYV.

J is TRBJ2-7 and V is TRBV29-1, with 7 bases aligning to TRBD2. V lost 4 bases, J lost 2 bases, and 5 bases stayed unmatched. This CDR3 comprises 13 residues. Per the germline V gene, CDR1 is SQVTM and CDR2 is ANQGSEA. The CDR3 nucleotides are TGCAGCGTTGGGACTAGTAGGGCCTACGAGCAGTACTTC. Its protein is CSVGTSRAYEQYF.

A few counts support this clonotype. The gene calls are TRBV4-1 and TRBJ2-1; no clear D gene. The germline V gene has CDR1 MGHRA and CDR2 YSYEKL. The CDR3 is 17 residues long. V lost 0 bases to trimming and J lost 5 bases, with 17 bases between them. The CDR3 spells CASSQEASTPGDNEQFF. The CDR3 DNA follows: TGCGCCAGCAGCCAAGAGGCGAGCACCCCTGGCGACAATGAGCAGTTCTTC.

The chain joins TRBV20-1 to TRBJ1-1, with D unresolved. CDR3 length: 13 amino acids. The germline CDR1 and CDR2 sequences are DFQATT and SNEGSKA (reference sequence). The V end was cut by 5 bases, the J end by 0 bases, with 10 bases between. CDR3 nucleotides: TGCAGTGCTTACGGGCCGCTGAACACTGAAGCTTTCTTT. This codes for CSAYGPLNTEAFF.

The CDR3 DNA sequence: TGTGCCATCCTGGGTAATGGGGAAGCTTTCTTT. Its translation is CAILGNGEAFF. The gene calls are TRBV10-3 and TRBJ1-1; D is unclear. Trimming left V 8 bases short and J 8 bases short, with 12 bases between. There are 11 residues in the CDR3. The germline V gene has CDR1 ENHRY and CDR2 SYGVKD.

This clonotype was seen more than once but under ten times. The chain is built from TRBV20-1 and TRBJ2-7; 7 nucleotides match TRBD1. Germline V gene lookup returns CDR1 DFQATT and CDR2 SNEGSKA (reference sequence). Trimming removed 6 bases from V and 6 bases from J; junction bases left unmatched: 14. This CDR3 is built from 14 residues. The DNA of the CDR3 is TGCAGTGCAGAGGGGGCTTGGTACCTACGCGAGCAGTACTTC. The encoded protein is CSAEGAWYLREQYF.

CDR3 in amino acids: CSPSRGKETQYF. CDR3 bases: TGCAGTCCAAGTAGAGGGAAAGAGACCCAGTACTTC. The J gene is TRBJ2-5, the V gene TRBV20-1; D may be TRBD2 (5 bases). The CDR3 is 12 amino acids. V was trimmed by 8 bases and J by 3 bases, leaving 13 bases between them. Germline CDR1 and CDR2: DFQATT and SNEGSKA (reference sequence).

The table lists this clonotype with a few counts. The chain recombines TRBV5-5 with TRBJ2-7, with 7 bases identical to TRBD2. V lost 0 bases and J lost 6; bases outside the gene matches: 3. The CDR3 consists of 13 residues. Germline assignment: CDR1 SGHKS and CDR2 YYEKEE (reference sequence). The CDR3 loop reads CASSLVGLVEQYF. The CDR3, as DNA: TGTGCCAGCAGCTTGGTCGGACTAGTCGAGCAGTACTTC.

This clonotype was counted only a few times. This chain connects TRBV5-1 to TRBJ2-7; D gene uncertain. CDR3 size: 15 residues. Germline CDR1 and CDR2: SGHRS and YFSETQ. The V gene lost 4 bases and the J gene lost 1 base, with 15 bases spanning the gap. The DNA for the CDR3 is TGCGCCAGCAGCGTTGCCCCTGAAGTTTCCTACGAGCAGTACGTC. As protein: CASSVAPEVSYEQYV.

A few counts support this clonotype. The chain recombines TRBV14 with TRBJ2-7; D not certain. CDR3 size: 13 residues. Deletions cut 4 bases from V and 7 bases from J, with 14 bases between. Germline CDR1 is SGHDN and CDR2 is FVKESK. The CDR3 reads CASSPRLVGEQYF. CDR3 bases: TGTGCCAGCAGCCCACGCCTGGTTGGGGAGCAGTACTTC.

This clonotype was counted between two and nine times. The genes are TRBV7-8 and TRBJ2-2; possibly TRBD1 or TRBD2 for D (5 bases each). V lost 4 bases to trimming and J lost 4 bases, with 10 bases between them. This CDR3 region has 14 residues. The germline V gene encodes CDR1 SGHVS and CDR2 FQNEAQ. This CDR3 is CASSSGPRTGELFF. The CDR3 DNA sequence: TGTGCCAGCAGCTCGGGACCGCGCACCGGGGAGCTGTTTTTT.

This clonotype was counted a few times. The chain recombines TRBV7-8 with TRBJ1-3; tentative D call: TRBD1 (5 bases). CDR1 is SGHVS, CDR2 FQNEAQ, per germline. The CDR3 covers 14 residues. Deletions cut 4 bases from V and 2 bases from J, with 9 bases between. For the CDR3, the DNA is TGTGCCAGCAGCTATCGGGGCGCTGGAAACACCATATATTTT. Residues: CASSYRGAGNTIYF.